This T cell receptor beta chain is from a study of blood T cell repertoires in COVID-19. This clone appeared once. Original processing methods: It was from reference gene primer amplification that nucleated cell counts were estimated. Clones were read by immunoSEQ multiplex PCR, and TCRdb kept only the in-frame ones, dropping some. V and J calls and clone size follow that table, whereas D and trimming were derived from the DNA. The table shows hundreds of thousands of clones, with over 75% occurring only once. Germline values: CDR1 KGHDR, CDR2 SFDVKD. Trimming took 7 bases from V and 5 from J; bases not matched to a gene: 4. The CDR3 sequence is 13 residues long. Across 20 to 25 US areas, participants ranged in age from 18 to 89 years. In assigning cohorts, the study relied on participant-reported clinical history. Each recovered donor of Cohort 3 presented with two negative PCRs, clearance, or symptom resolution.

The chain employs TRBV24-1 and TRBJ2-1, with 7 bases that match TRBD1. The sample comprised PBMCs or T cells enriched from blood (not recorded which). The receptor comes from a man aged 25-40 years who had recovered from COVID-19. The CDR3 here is CATRGQPNNEQFF. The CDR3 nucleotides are TGTGCCACCAGGGGACAGCCTAACAATGAGCAGTTCTTC.